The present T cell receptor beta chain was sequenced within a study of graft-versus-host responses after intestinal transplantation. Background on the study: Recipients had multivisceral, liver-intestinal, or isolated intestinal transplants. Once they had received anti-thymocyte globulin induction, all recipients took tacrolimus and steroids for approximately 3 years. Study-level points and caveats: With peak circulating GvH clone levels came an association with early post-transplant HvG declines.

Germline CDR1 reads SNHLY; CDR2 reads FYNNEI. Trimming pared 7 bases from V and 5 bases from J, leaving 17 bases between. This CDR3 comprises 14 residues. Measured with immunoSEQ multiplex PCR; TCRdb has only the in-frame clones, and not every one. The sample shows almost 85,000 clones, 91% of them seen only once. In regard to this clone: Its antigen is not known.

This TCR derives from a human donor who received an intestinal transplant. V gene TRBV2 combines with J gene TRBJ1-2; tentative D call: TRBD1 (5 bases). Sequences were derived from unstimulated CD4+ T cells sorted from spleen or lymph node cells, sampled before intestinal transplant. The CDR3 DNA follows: TGTGCCAGCACTTGGGGACTCCGGGAATATGGCTACACCTTC. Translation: CASTWGLREYGYTF.